Shown below are 18 T cell receptor beta chains from a single sample sequenced in a study of early T cells in non-severe SARS-CoV-2 infection. TCRdb re-analysed the 5' RACE reads in MiXCR, keeping a single row per CDR3 protein. The profile covers some 40,000 distinct CDR3 sequences, with about 6% appearing a single time and under 25% taken by the ten largest. Material: whole blood, obtained at baseline. These receptors were obtained from an adult who was a healthcare worker with PCR-confirmed SARS-CoV-2 infection or an uninfected control (not recorded which).

This clonotype appeared many times. V gene TRBV6-2 or TRBV6-3 combines with J gene TRBJ2-1; maybe TRBD2 (6 bases). The CDR3 is made up of 17 amino acids. The V end lost 5 bases, the J end lost 4 bases, and 21 bases lay between the germline ends. Germline V gives CDR1 MNHEY, CDR2 SVGEGT. CDR3: CASSAPPGANLYNEQFF. CDR3 bases: TGTGCCAGCAGTGCCCCCCCGGGAGCCAACCTGTACAATGAGCAGTTCTTC.

This clonotype was seen ten or more times. The chain has TRBV28 and TRBJ2-3; D uncertain. V shed 0 bases and J shed 0 bases, with 7 bases lying between them. The CDR3 has 15 amino acids. CDR1 MDHEN and CDR2 SYDVKM come from the germline V gene. The CDR3 loop is CASSLWRYSTDTQYF. Here the CDR3 DNA reads TGTGCCAGCAGTTTATGGAGATATAGCACAGATACGCAGTATTTT. The full variable domain, completed using reference TRBV28 and TRBJ2-3, is DVKVTQSSRYLVKRTGEKVFLECVQDMDHENMFWYRQDPGLGLRLIYFSYDVKMKEKGDIPEGYSVSREKKERFSLILESASTNQTSMYLCASSLWRYSTDTQYFGPGTRLTVL.

This clonotype has a handful of counts. The V call is TRBV20-1, the J call TRBJ2-7; D unresolved. V was clipped by 3 bases and J by 6 bases, with 9 bases between them. CDR3 length: 11 amino acids. Germline CDR1 is DFQATT and CDR2 is SNEGSKA (reference sequence). The CDR3 here is CSASVGREQYF. The DNA of the CDR3 is TGCAGTGCTAGCGTCGGTCGCGAGCAGTACTTC.

In its sample, this clonotype was seen many times. The chain combines TRBV5-1 with TRBJ2-5; D uncertain. The ends were cut back, 1 base at V and 1 base at J, with 14 bases in the middle. The CDR3 is 16 residues long. Germline-derived CDR1 and CDR2 are SGHRS and YFSETQ. The CDR3 spells CASSLRHRNPQETQYF. CDR3 DNA: TGCGCCAGCAGCTTGCGACACAGAAACCCCCAAGAGACCCAGTACTTC.

As concerns this clonotype: A junction boundary mismatches the germline segment, possibly from a read error. J is TRBJ2-5 and V is TRBV7-8, with D unresolved. This CDR3 has 14 amino acids. Germline assignment: CDR1 SGHVS and CDR2 FQNEAQ. The CDR3 nucleotides are TGTGTCAGCAGCATCCCTCACCGCCAAGAGACCCAGTACTTC. Translation: CVSSIPHRQETQYF.

The rearrangement uses TRBV12-3 or TRBV12-4 and TRBJ2-1, with 7 bases identical to TRBD1. This CDR3 has 15 residues. The V gene end was trimmed by 3 bases and the J gene end by 8 bases; junction bases not matched to a gene: 10. CDR3: CASSFWEGGKDEQFF. Here the CDR3 DNA reads TGTGCCAGCAGTTTTTGGGAAGGGGGCAAGGATGAGCAGTTCTTC.

The J gene is TRBJ1-5, the V gene TRBV7-9; TRBD1 matches 9 bases. V shed 5 bases, J shed 2 bases, and the junction held 4 bases outside the gene matches. Germline CDR1 and CDR2: SEHNR and FQNEAQ (reference sequence). This CDR3 has 15 residues. As DNA, the CDR3 is TGTGCCAGCAGCCAGGGACAGGGACGCAATCAGCCCCAGCATTTT. It codes for CASSQGQGRNQPQHF.

The rearrangement links TRBV20-1 to TRBJ2-3; TRBD2 matches 9 bases. This CDR3 has 17 amino acids. Trimming removed 6 bases from V and 4 bases from J; junction bases left unmatched: 17. CDR1 DFQATT and CDR2 SNEGSKA come from the germline V gene (reference sequence). CDR3 protein: CSAPGSGSIGTADTQYF. CDR3 nucleotides: TGCAGTGCCCCGGGTAGCGGGAGTATTGGGACCGCAGATACGCAGTATTTT.

This clonotype was seen repeatedly, ten times or more. The J gene is TRBJ2-7, the V gene TRBV7-8; 11 nucleotides match TRBD2. V gave up 0 bases and J gave up 4 bases; unmatched junction bases: 8. This CDR3 is built from 17 residues. The V gene's germline CDR1 is SGHVS and CDR2 FQNEAQ. The CDR3 sequence: CASSLAGGSGRGYEQYF. CDR3 nucleotides: TGTGCCAGCAGCTTAGCTGGGGGTAGCGGGAGGGGTTACGAGCAGTACTTC.

In its sample, this clonotype was seen many times. The genes are TRBV11-2 and TRBJ2-7; no reliable D call. Germline assignment: CDR1 SGHAT and CDR2 FQNNGV. There are 11 residues in the CDR3. The germline V and J ends were trimmed by 5 bases and 2 bases, with 4 bases remaining between them. Here the CDR3 DNA reads TGTGCCAGCAGCGCGACCTACGAGCAGTACTTC. It is translated as CASSATYEQYF.

In its sample, this clonotype was seen a few times. V and J are TRBV11-2 and TRBJ2-1; the match to TRBD1 covers 7 bases. V was pared by 5 bases and J by 0 bases, with 10 bases of the junction left unmatched. Germline CDR1 SGHAT, CDR2 FQNNGV. This CDR3 region has 17 residues. The CDR3 region is CASSERRGPNSYNEQFF. Here the CDR3 DNA reads TGTGCCAGCAGCGAGAGAAGGGGGCCTAACTCCTACAATGAGCAGTTCTTC.

Many counts were recorded for this clonotype. The chain recombines TRBV6-1 with TRBJ1-2; a possible D gene is TRBD1 (5 bases). Trimming removed 3 bases at V and 4 bases at J, with 9 bases between. This CDR3 spans 13 amino acids. The germline V gene has CDR1 MNHNS and CDR2 SASEGT. The CDR3 sequence is CASSDQGLYGYTF. In nucleotides, the CDR3 is TGTGCCAGCAGTGACCAGGGCCTCTATGGCTACACCTTC.

The rearrangement links TRBV5-1 to TRBJ1-1; 10 bases match TRBD1. Losses at the gene ends were 5 bases for V and 1 base for J; bases not matched to a gene: 11. Germline lookup yields CDR1 SGHRS and CDR2 YFSETQ. This CDR3 comprises 17 residues. The CDR3 reads CASRVRFRTGGNTEAFF. In DNA form, the CDR3 reads TGCGCCAGCAGGGTTCGTTTTCGGACAGGGGGGAACACTGAAGCTTTCTTT.

The table lists this clonotype with many counts. The rearrangement joins TRBV6-4 to TRBJ1-2, with 7 bases aligning to TRBD1. This CDR3 has 16 residues. Germline values: CDR1 MRHNA, CDR2 SNTAGT. The J segment lost 3 bases and the V segment lost 5 bases, leaving 12 bases of the junction unmatched. CDR3 loop: CASSPVDRDSYYGYTF. The CDR3 DNA reads as TGTGCCAGCAGTCCTGTTGACCGGGACAGTTACTATGGCTACACCTTC.

The chain has TRBV7-9 and TRBJ2-3, with D perhaps matching TRBD1 or TRBD2 (6 bases each). There are 16 residues in the CDR3. Looked up from germline, CDR1 is SEHNR and CDR2 is FQNEAQ (reference sequence). Trimming removed 5 bases at V and 4 bases at J, with 19 bases between. CDR3 residues: CASSQHKGGLPDTQYF. For the CDR3, the DNA is TGTGCCAGCAGCCAACATAAGGGGGGACTCCCAGATACGCAGTATTTT.

The chain links TRBV4-2 to TRBJ2-6; D perhaps matches TRBD1 (5 bases). Trimming took off 0 bases at V and 0 bases at J, with 6 bases between the two ends. The CDR3 contains 16 residues. Germline CDR1 reads LGHNA; CDR2 reads YNFKEQ. The CDR3 loop is CASSQDQGSGANVLTF. In DNA form, the CDR3 reads TGTGCCAGCAGCCAAGATCAGGGCTCTGGGGCCAACGTCCTGACTTTC.

This clonotype was counted ten times or more. The chain recombines TRBV19 with TRBJ1-5; D perhaps matches TRBD1 (5 bases). The CDR3 extends over 13 amino acids. V was cut by 9 bases and J by 8 bases, with 17 bases left in between. In germline, CDR1 is LNHDA, CDR2 SQIVND (reference sequence). The CDR3 bases are TGTGCCAGCGAAATTACAGAGGACAAGCCCCAGCATTTT. It yields the protein CASEITEDKPQHF.

This clonotype was observed many times. This chain joins TRBV5-3 and TRBJ2-1; 8 nucleotides align to TRBD1. TRBV5-3 is annotated as an ORF whose role is uncertain. The CDR3 covers 17 residues. Trimming took 4 bases from V and 2 from J; bases not matched to a gene: 11. The CDR3 DNA reads as TGTGCCAGAAGCCCGATGGGAAGGGACAGGCCCTACAATGAGCAGTTCTTC. Translation gives CARSPMGRDRPYNEQFF.